The present T cell receptor (beta chain) was sequenced within a study of shared clonotypes between healthy human individuals. Assay: immunoSEQ multiplex PCR; the TCRdb copy retains only in-frame clones and omits some. The table includes approximately 2.5 million clones, more than 90% detected once. The germline CDR1 and CDR2 sequences are SGHTS and YDEGEE. V lost 7 bases and J lost 5, with 19 bases in between. The CDR3 totals 14 residues. This receptor was obtained from a man between 18 and 29 years old in good health. Sequenced sample: naive CD4+ T cells sorted from blood. Subset indicated: CD45RA+ positively selected. The chain is built from TRBV5-8 and TRBJ2-7; D is tentatively TRBD1 or TRBD2 (5 bases each). CDR3 sequence: CASPFVGGRDEQYF. The CDR3 nucleotides are TGTGCCAGCCCTTTCGTTGGGGGTCGGGACGAGCAGTACTTC. The variable domain in full, with the rest retrieved from reference TRBV5-8 and TRBJ2-7, is EAGVTQSPTHLIKTRGQQATLRCSPISGHTSVYWYQQALGLGLQFLLWYDEGEERNRGNFPPRFSGRQFPNYSSELNVNALELEDSALYLCASPFVGGRDEQYFGPGTRLTVT.